These T cell receptor beta chains were read from a single sample in a study of blood T cell repertoires in COVID-19. Profiling relied on immunoSEQ multiplex PCR, and the TCRdb table lists in-frame clones only, not all of them. The sample has some 50,000 clones, 80% to 95% seen once. Sequencing was carried out using peripheral blood. These receptors all stem from a man between 60 and 75 years old with COVID-19, enrolled during active disease. CDR3s include the opening cysteine and the closing phenylalanine or tryptophan. The D gene is left open where the match is weak. Some rows have no size entry. The others give once, few or many, or a class for an expanded clone.

d_call,v_call,j_call,clone_size,cdr3_aa,cdr3_nt
.,TRBV30,TRBJ1-2,.,CAWSVGGGYTF,TGTGCCTGGAGTGTAGGCGGTGGCTACACCTTC
TRBD1,TRBV18,TRBJ1-2,once,CASSRGQGDYGYTF,TGTGCCAGCTCGAGGGGACAGGGGGACTATGGCTACACCTTC
TRBD1,TRBV29-1,TRBJ1-1,once,CSAGQGRVTEAFF,TGCAGCGCGGGACAGGGAAGGGTGACTGAAGCTTTCTTT
.,TRBV28,TRBJ2-7,once,CASTSGYEQYF,TGTGCCAGCACATCCGGCTACGAGCAGTACTTC
TRBD2,TRBV7-2,TRBJ2-7,.,CASSLAGTSGYEQYF,TGTGCCAGCAGCTTAGCAGGGACTAGCGGATACGAGCAGTACTTC
.,TRBV30,TRBJ2-7,.,CAWSVGSYYEQYF,TGTGCCTGGAGTGTAGGGAGCTACTACGAGCAGTACTTC
TRBD2,TRBV11-2,TRBJ2-3,.,CASSLDGYSGGWADTQYF,TGTGCCAGCAGCTTAGATGGGTACAGCGGGGGATGGGCAGATACGCAGTATTTT
.,TRBV2,TRBJ1-1,.,CASARGVNTEAFF,TGTGCCAGCGCTCGGGGGGTGAACACTGAAGCTTTCTTT
TRBD2,TRBV2,TRBJ2-1,.,CASSVSSGRANEQFF,TGTGCCAGCAGTGTGAGTAGCGGGAGGGCCAATGAGCAGTTCTTC
.,TRBV19,TRBJ2-3,.,CASSIADTQYF,TGTGCCAGTAGTATCGCAGATACGCAGTATTTT
.,TRBV2,TRBJ1-3,.,CASTPDSLFSGNTIYF,TGTGCCAGCACCCCTGACAGTCTCTTCTCTGGAAACACCATATATTTT
TRBD1,TRBV28,TRBJ1-1,once,CASRTGAAQNTEAFF,TGTGCCAGCAGGACAGGGGCGGCTCAGAACACTGAAGCTTTCTTT
TRBD1,TRBV30,TRBJ2-7,.,CAWSIQGESYEQYF,TGTGCCTGGAGCATACAGGGGGAAAGCTACGAGCAGTACTTC
.,TRBV27,TRBJ2-6,.,CASSSAGTGANVLTF,TGTGCCAGCAGTTCAGCAGGGACAGGGGCCAACGTCCTGACTTTC
.,TRBV12-3/TRBV12-4,TRBJ1-3,.,CASTQGYGNTIYF,TGTGCCAGCACCCAGGGTTATGGAAACACCATATATTTT
.,TRBV2,TRBJ1-2,.,CASSDSRDRDGYTF,TGTGCCAGCAGTGACAGCAGGGATAGGGATGGCTACACCTTC
TRBD1,TRBV5-5,TRBJ1-5,.,CASSKGTGGLSNQPQHF,TGTGCCAGCAGCAAGGGGACAGGGGGCCTTAGCAATCAGCCCCAGCATTTT
TRBD1,TRBV12-3/TRBV12-4,TRBJ2-7,.,CASSSPGGGEQYF,TGTGCCAGCAGTTCCCCAGGGGGCGGCGAGCAGTACTTC
.,TRBV27,TRBJ1-4,.,CASSSSGVDEKLFF,TGTGCCAGCAGTTCATCAGGGGTCGATGAAAAACTGTTTTTT
TRBD2,TRBV15,TRBJ2-2,.,CATSDPGLAVNTGELFF,TGTGCCACCAGTGACCCGGGACTAGCAGTAAACACCGGGGAGCTGTTTTTT
.,TRBV4-1,TRBJ1-5,.,CASSQFPGVSNQPQHF,TGCGCCAGCAGCCAATTTCCCGGTGTAAGCAATCAGCCCCAGCATTTT
.,TRBV28,TRBJ2-5,.,CASSQPGLGKETQYF,TGTGCCAGCAGTCAACCGGGACTGGGAAAAGAGACCCAGTACTTC
.,TRBV27,TRBJ2-2,.,CASSLLPSAQWGGTGELFF,TGTGCCAGCAGTTTACTCCCTAGCGCTCAATGGGGTGGCACCGGGGAGCTGTTTTTT
.,TRBV12-3/TRBV12-4,TRBJ1-4,.,CASSHTEKLFF,TGTGCCAGCAGCCACACTGAAAAACTGTTTTTT
.,TRBV7-6,TRBJ1-5,.,CASSLVQGWGQPQHF,TGTGCCAGCAGCTTAGTTCAGGGTTGGGGTCAGCCCCAGCATTTT
TRBD1,TRBV10-3,TRBJ1-3,.,CAISEPTGTGNTIYF,TGTGCCATCAGTGAGCCGACAGGGACTGGAAACACCATATATTTT
.,TRBV28,TRBJ2-3,.,CASSLSPGSTDTQYF,TGTGCCAGCAGTTTATCCCCGGGGAGCACAGATACGCAGTATTTT
.,TRBV28,TRBJ2-7,.,CASTIRGGGAQSRQYF,TGTGCCAGCACAATCAGGGGCGGAGGCGCGCAAAGCAGGCAGTACTTC
TRBD1,TRBV3-1/TRBV3-2,TRBJ1-5,.,CASSWTGDQPQHF,TGTGCCAGCAGTTGGACAGGGGATCAGCCCCAGCATTTT
.,TRBV23-1,TRBJ1-5,.,CASSHLARSNQPQHF,TGCGCCAGCAGTCACCTCGCGCGAAGCAATCAGCCCCAGCATTTT
TRBD2,TRBV5-1,TRBJ2-1,.,CASSLGTISDEQFF,TGCGCCAGCAGCTTAGGGACTATTAGCGATGAGCAGTTCTTC
TRBD2,TRBV29-1,TRBJ2-1,.,CSVPWEGYNEQFF,TGCAGCGTTCCATGGGAGGGATACAATGAGCAGTTCTTC
.,TRBV12-3/TRBV12-4,TRBJ1-2,.,CASTQGPGGYTF,TGTGCCAGCACCCAGGGTCCCGGAGGCTACACCTTC
TRBD1,TRBV12-5,TRBJ1-5,.,CASGLVEQGAGQPQHF,TGTGCTAGTGGTTTGGTCGAACAGGGGGCAGGACAGCCCCAGCATTTT
.,TRBV5-1,TRBJ1-5,.,CASSLDRAPNQPQHF,TGCGCCAGCAGCTTGGACAGGGCCCCCAATCAGCCCCAGCATTTT
TRBD1,TRBV10-1,TRBJ1-5,.,CASGGQGPRNLDQPQHF,TGCGCCAGCGGGGGACAGGGGCCACGTAACCTCGATCAGCCCCAGCATTTT
.,TRBV27,TRBJ2-2,.,CASSLSTPGRERIGELFF,TGTGCCAGCAGTTTATCGACCCCGGGAAGGGAGAGAATCGGGGAGCTGTTTTTT
.,TRBV19,TRBJ2-2,.,CASSIRARGNTGELFF,TGTGCCAGTAGTATCAGGGCCAGGGGGAACACCGGGGAGCTGTTTTTT
.,TRBV28,TRBJ1-2,once,CASSSRAGWGYGYTF,TGTGCCAGCAGTTCAAGGGCAGGGTGGGGCTATGGCTACACCTTC
.,TRBV5-6,TRBJ1-1,.,CASSLGLSAFF,TGTGCCAGCAGCCTGGGACTTTCGGCTTTCTTT
.,TRBV5-8,TRBJ2-1,once,CASSLSRQGRYNEQFF,TGTGCCAGCAGCTTGAGCAGGCAGGGTAGATACAATGAGCAGTTCTTC
TRBD1,TRBV2,TRBJ1-2,.,CASSESAETGLFLYGYTF,TGTGCCAGCAGTGAATCGGCGGAGACAGGGTTGTTTCTCTATGGCTACACCTTC
.,TRBV20-1,TRBJ2-1,.,CSAQEVIEQFF,TGCAGTGCCCAGGAGGTGATCGAGCAGTTCTTC
.,TRBV25-1,TRBJ1-2,.,CASSEPGGHYGYTF,TGTGCCAGCAGTGAGCCAGGAGGGCACTATGGCTACACCTTC
TRBD1,TRBV18,TRBJ2-7,.,CASSPRDRLSSYEQYF,TGTGCCAGCTCCCCCCGGGACAGACTAAGCTCCTACGAGCAGTACTTC
TRBD1,TRBV5-1,TRBJ1-5,.,CASSSTGAGQPQHF,TGCGCCAGCAGCTCAACAGGGGCGGGTCAGCCCCAGCATTTT
.,TRBV7-2,TRBJ2-7,.,CASSAYSGEQYF,TGTGCCAGCAGCGCCTATAGCGGCGAGCAGTACTTC
TRBD2,TRBV28,TRBJ2-7,.,CASSYGLAGDPYEQYF,TGTGCCAGCAGTTACGGACTAGCGGGAGACCCGTACGAGCAGTACTTC
.,TRBV6-5,TRBJ1-5,.,CASWEGLSNQPQHF,TGTGCCAGCTGGGAGGGGCTGAGCAATCAGCCCCAGCATTTT